Following are 30 T cell receptor beta chains from one sample sequenced in a study of Ad26.COV2.S vaccination and SARS-CoV-2 variants listed by TCRdb under 2021. Library creation used the immunoSEQ multiplex PCR assay. TCRdb's version of the immuneACCESS table is confined to in-frame rearrangements and falls short of the full clone set. An unresolved V gene accounts for under half of the shortfall where checked; the remainder is of unknown origin. The table for this sample lists about 350,000 clones; 88% of them were counted only once. Jointly, the top ten make up 6.4% of the sample. The sample's treatment or condition label is to be understood as: around 19 received Ad26.COV2.S at low or high dose, single or two shots; about 5 received placebo; per-sample allocation not given. Repertoires of vaccine and placebo recipients were sequenced from samples collected on day 63 after the first injection.

Sequences were derived from peripheral blood, sampled in a trial of Ad26.COV2.S vaccine versus placebo. The receptor set was obtained from a person between 18 and 60 years old who received the Ad26.COV2.S COVID-19 vaccine or a placebo.

The rearrangement uses TRBV30 and TRBJ1-4, with D possibly being TRBD1 (5 bases). CDR3 size: 13 residues. The ends were cut back, 4 bases at V and 7 bases at J, with 13 bases in the middle. The V gene's germline CDR1 is GTSNPN and CDR2 SVGIG (reference sequence). This chain's CDR3 is CAWKGQGGEKLFF. In DNA, the CDR3 is TGTGCCTGGAAGGGTCAGGGAGGTGAAAAACTGTTTTTT.

The CDR3 region is CSVARGLNEQYF. The CDR3 DNA reads as TGCAGCGTTGCAAGGGGGCTTAACGAGCAGTACTTC. The chain is built from TRBV29-1 and TRBJ2-7, with 7 positions matching TRBD1. The CDR3 loop spans 12 amino acids. J gave up 5 bases and V 4 bases, and 5 bases lay outside the gene matches. In germline, CDR1 is SQVTM, CDR2 ANQGSEA.

This clone was detected once. The chain links TRBV7-2 to TRBJ2-3; 7 bases agree with TRBD1. The CDR3 has 15 residues. Trimming at V came to 4 bases and at J to 0 bases, leaving 4 bases not matched to a gene. The germline V gene has CDR1 SGHTA and CDR2 FQGNSA. CDR3 coding DNA: TGTGCCAGCAGCTCTTTGACAGGGAGCACAGATACGCAGTATTTT. It specifies CASSSLTGSTDTQYF. Full variable domain (rest looked up from reference TRBV7-2 and TRBJ2-3): GAGVSQSPSNKVTEKGKDVELRCDPISGHTALYWYRQSLGQGLEFLIYFQGNSAPDKSGLPSDRFSAERTGGSVSTLTIQRTQQEDSAVYLCASSSLTGSTDTQYFGPGTRLTVL.

The chain is built from TRBV5-4 and TRBJ2-2; 15 bases align to TRBD2. J lost 4 bases, V lost 2 bases, and 6 bases had no gene match. The germline gives CDR1 SGHNT, CDR2 YYREEE (reference sequence). CDR3 length: 18 residues. The CDR3 DNA sequence: TGTGCCAGCAGCTTAGGACTAGCGGGAGGGCCGGGCACCGGGGAGCTGTTTTTT. As protein: CASSLGLAGGPGTGELFF.

The genes are TRBV28 and TRBJ2-1; TRBD2 matches 8 bases. Germline V gene sequence: CDR1 MDHEN, CDR2 SYDVKM. The CDR3 consists of 15 residues. V shed 3 bases, J shed 0 bases, and the junction held 1 base outside the gene matches. CDR3: CASSFTSGSYNEQFF. CDR3 sequence (DNA): TGTGCCAGCAGTTTTACTAGCGGCTCCTACAATGAGCAGTTCTTC.

CDR3 in amino acids: CASSPRTGFPSYEQYF. The CDR3 coding sequence is TGTGCCAGCAGTCCCAGGACAGGGTTTCCATCCTACGAGCAGTACTTC. The chain employs TRBV6-2 or TRBV6-3 and TRBJ2-7; the match to TRBD1 covers 8 bases. After removal of 5 bases from V and 1 base from J, the junction contained 10 bases not matched to a gene. The CDR3 runs to 16 residues. Germline values: CDR1 MNHEY, CDR2 SVGEGT.

The chain employs TRBV29-1 and TRBJ1-4; 7 bases match TRBD1. Per the germline V gene, CDR1 is SQVTM and CDR2 is ANQGSEA. The CDR3 is 15 residues long. In DNA form, the CDR3 reads TGCAGGGACCACAGGGGAATGGAAACTAATGAAAAACTGTTTTTT. Protein: CRDHRGMETNEKLFF.

The chain uses TRBV7-2 and TRBJ1-6; 8 bases line up with TRBD1. Germline V gene lookup returns CDR1 SGHTA and CDR2 FQGNSA. With 5 bases clipped from V and 11 bases from J, the junction kept 11 bases outside the gene matches. The CDR3 is made up of 15 amino acids. CDR3 sequence (DNA): TGTGCCAGCAGCATCACTGGACAGGGTTGGACACCCCTCCACTTT. Its protein product is CASSITGQGWTPLHF. The whole variable domain, filled in from reference TRBV7-2 and TRBJ1-6, reads GAGVSQSPSNKVTEKGKDVELRCDPISGHTALYWYRQSLGQGLEFLIYFQGNSAPDKSGLPSDRFSAERTGGSVSTLTIQRTQQEDSAVYLCASSITGQGWTPLHFGNGTRLTVT.

J is TRBJ2-3 and V is TRBV6-5; TRBD1 agrees at 7 bases. V lost 4 bases and J lost 5; bases outside the gene matches: 6. This CDR3 has 14 residues. In germline, CDR1 is MNHEY, CDR2 SVGAGI. DNA of the CDR3: TGTGCCAGCAGTTTATCATACAGGGGAGATACGCAGTATTTT. Protein sequence: CASSLSYRGDTQYF.

In DNA, the CDR3 is TGTGCCAGCAGTTTAACGGCGGGGGGCACATACAATGAGCAGTTCTTC. This gives the protein CASSLTAGGTYNEQFF. The J gene is TRBJ2-1, the V gene TRBV6-5; the match to TRBD2 covers 8 bases. With 4 bases clipped from V and 4 bases from J, the junction kept 9 bases outside the gene matches. In germline, CDR1 is MNHEY, CDR2 SVGAGI. This CDR3 is 16 amino acids long.

The chain couples TRBV6-2 or TRBV6-3 to TRBJ1-1, with D possibly TRBD1 on 5 matching bases. The CDR3 loop spans 13 amino acids. V was clipped by 7 bases and J by 3 bases, with 12 bases between them. Per germline, CDR1 MNHEY and CDR2 SVGEGT. CDR3 region: CASTPGGYTEAFF. Here the CDR3 DNA reads TGTGCCAGCACCCCGGGGGGTTACACTGAAGCTTTCTTT.

The chain recombines TRBV11-2 with TRBJ2-6; D possibly corresponds to TRBD2 (6 bases). The CDR3 totals 18 residues. CDR1 is SGHAT and CDR2 is FQNNGV in the germline V gene. V lost 7 bases to trimming and J lost 2 bases, with 21 bases between them. The CDR3 is CASIWGVPWDPGANVLTF. For the CDR3, the DNA is TGTGCCAGCATCTGGGGGGTCCCCTGGGATCCTGGGGCCAACGTCCTGACTTTC.

The chain joins TRBV19 to TRBJ1-1; D is unresolved. The ends were cut back, 5 bases at V and 5 bases at J, with 12 bases in the middle. Germline lookup yields CDR1 LNHDA and CDR2 SQIVND (reference sequence). The CDR3 has 13 residues. The CDR3 nucleotides read TGTGCCAGTAGTGACCGGACGGCGACTGAAGCTTTCTTT. Translating gives CASSDRTATEAFF.

The V call is TRBV12-3 or TRBV12-4, the J call TRBJ2-7, with D unresolved. V shed 6 bases and J shed 2 bases, with 8 bases lying between them. CDR3 length: 12 residues. The CDR3 region has the DNA TGTGCCAGCAGCCCCAGAACCTACGAGCAGTACTTC. This translates into CASSPRTYEQYF.

This chain joins TRBV15 and TRBJ2-3; possible D gene TRBD2, 6 bases. This CDR3 region has 14 residues. CDR1 is LNHNV and CDR2 is YYDKDF in the germline V gene (reference sequence). The V end was cut by 7 bases, the J end by 2 bases, with 13 bases between. In DNA form, the CDR3 reads TGTGCCACCACCGGAGGGAAACTCACAGATACGCAGTATTTT. The encoded protein is CATTGGKLTDTQYF.

The chain links TRBV7-2 to TRBJ1-2; 8 nucleotides align to TRBD1. The CDR3 is 15 amino acids. V was clipped by 6 bases and J by 4 bases; unmatched bases: 10. Germline V gene lookup returns CDR1 SGHTA and CDR2 FQGNSA. This CDR3 is CASRKPGQASYGYTF. The CDR3 DNA follows: TGTGCCAGCAGAAAACCGGGACAGGCCTCCTATGGCTACACCTTC. Filled out from reference TRBV7-2 and TRBJ1-2, the complete variable domain reads GAGVSQSPSNKVTEKGKDVELRCDPISGHTALYWYRQSLGQGLEFLIYFQGNSAPDKSGLPSDRFSAERTGGSVSTLTIQRTQQEDSAVYLCASRKPGQASYGYTFGSGTRLTVV.

V usage is TRBV6-2 or TRBV6-3 and J usage is TRBJ1-5; D uncertain. The CDR3 totals 15 residues. The V end lost 5 bases, the J end lost 2 bases, and 13 bases lay between the germline ends. Germline CDR1 is MNHEY and CDR2 is SVGEGT. CDR3 DNA sequence: TGTGCCAGCAGTAAATTGGGCATGGGCAATCAGCCCCAGCATTTT. It is translated as CASSKLGMGNQPQHF.

This clone was counted a single time. This sequence joins TRBV29-1 and TRBJ2-7; D unclear. V lost 4 bases to trimming and J lost 0 bases, with 13 bases between them. The CDR3 length is 14 residues. CDR1 is SQVTM, CDR2 ANQGSEA, per germline. The CDR3 DNA reads as TGCAGCGTTGTTGGGGTCTCGGGCTCCTACGAGCAGTACTTC. Translated: CSVVGVSGSYEQYF.

This clone has a single count. The V and J genes are TRBV7-9 and TRBJ1-4; D gene uncertain. The V gene's germline CDR1 is SEHNR and CDR2 FQNEAQ (reference sequence). The CDR3 is 15 amino acids. V was clipped by 7 bases and J by 4 bases, with 16 bases between them. The CDR3 sequence is CASTFGVDRNEKLFF. The CDR3 nucleotides read TGTGCCAGCACTTTCGGTGTGGACCGTAATGAAAAACTGTTTTTT.

The chain joins TRBV7-9 to TRBJ1-5; D not resolved. Germline loops: CDR1 SEHNR, CDR2 FQNEAQ (reference sequence). The V and J ends lost 1 base and 7 bases respectively, with 8 bases between them. This CDR3 comprises 13 residues. The CDR3 region has the DNA TGTGCCAGCAGCTTAGATAGGCTACAGCCCCAGCATTTT. It translates to CASSLDRLQPQHF.

The chain has TRBV2 and TRBJ1-4, with no clear D. The CDR3 consists of 15 residues. Trimming stripped 10 bases from V and 3 bases from J, with 18 bases between. The germline V gene encodes CDR1 SNHLY and CDR2 FYNNEI. Here the CDR3 DNA reads TGTGCCACAGCCGCCAGTATTTCAGCTAATGAAAAACTGTTTTTT. It specifies CATAASISANEKLFF.

In this sample, this clone turned up once. This CDR3 reads CASSPPRLQGDASPLHF. CDR3 nucleotide sequence: TGTGCCAGCTCACCGCCGAGACTCCAGGGAGACGCTTCACCCCTCCACTTT. This chain links TRBV18 with TRBJ1-6; a possible D gene is TRBD1 (5 bases). This CDR3 contains 17 residues. Germline-derived CDR1 and CDR2 are KGHSH and LQKENI. The V end was cut by 3 bases, the J end by 9 bases, with 21 bases between.

This clone came up once. The CDR3 DNA is TGTGCCAGCAGCTTGGCTCCCGACAGGTCCTACGAGCAGTACTTC. Translating it yields CASSLAPDRSYEQYF. The rearrangement links TRBV5-8 to TRBJ2-7, with D possibly matching TRBD1 (6 bases). CDR1 is SGHTS, CDR2 YDEGEE, per germline. This CDR3 comprises 15 residues. Trimming took off 0 bases at V and 1 base at J, with 11 bases between the two ends.

The chain employs TRBV9 and TRBJ2-2; D not resolved. V was trimmed by 1 base and J by 6 bases, leaving 7 bases between them. The CDR3 consists of 13 residues. Germline V gives CDR1 SGDLS, CDR2 YYNGEE. The CDR3 reads CASSVRGSGELFF. CDR3 nucleotides: TGTGCCAGCAGCGTAAGAGGATCCGGGGAGCTGTTTTTT.

The rearrangement uses TRBV7-2 and TRBJ2-7; 9 positions match TRBD1. J was trimmed by 5 bases and V by 7 bases; bases with no gene match: 9. The CDR3 sequence is 14 residues long. Germline CDR1 and CDR2: SGHTA and FQGNSA. CDR3 bases: TGTGCCAGCACGCTAGGGACAGGGCTGCACGAGCAGTACTTC. Its translation is CASTLGTGLHEQYF. The full variable domain, in which reference TRBV7-2 and TRBJ2-7 provide the parts outside the CDR3, is GAGVSQSPSNKVTEKGKDVELRCDPISGHTALYWYRQSLGQGLEFLIYFQGNSAPDKSGLPSDRFSAERTGGSVSTLTIQRTQQEDSAVYLCASTLGTGLHEQYFGPGTRLTVT.

The V and J genes are TRBV19 and TRBJ1-3; D not resolved. V shed 3 bases and J shed 0 bases, with 9 bases lying between them. Germline loops: CDR1 LNHDA, CDR2 SQIVND (reference sequence). This CDR3 has 15 amino acids. The DNA for the CDR3 is TGTGCCAGTAGTATGACCGGGAACTCTGGAAACACCATATATTTT. As protein: CASSMTGNSGNTIYF.

On this clone: Other nucleotide sequences from this sample produce the same CDR3. This sequence joins TRBV7-3 and TRBJ2-2; the match to TRBD2 covers 7 bases. V lost 5 bases to trimming and J lost 2 bases; unmatched junction nucleotides: 2. The CDR3 loop spans 14 amino acids. Per germline, CDR1 SGHTA and CDR2 FQGTGA. The CDR3: CASSRGRNTGELFF. The CDR3 coding sequence is TGTGCCAGCAGCCGCGGGAGAAACACCGGGGAGCTGTTTTTT. The full variable domain, completed using reference TRBV7-3 and TRBJ2-2, is GAGVSQTPSNKVTEKGKYVELRCDPISGHTALYWYRQSLGQGPEFLIYFQGTGAADDSGLPNDRFFAVRPEGSVSTLKIQRTERGDSAVYLCASSRGRNTGELFFGEGSRLTVL.

CDR3 sequence (DNA): TGTGCCAGCAGTAATTCCGGGGCCAACGTCCTGACTTTC. Its protein product is CASSNSGANVLTF. This chain uses TRBV6-2 or TRBV6-3 with TRBJ2-6, with D hard to call. This CDR3 spans 13 amino acids. Trimming shortened V by 5 bases and J by 4 bases, and 6 bases separated the two germline ends. From germline, CDR1 is MNHEY and CDR2 SVGEGT.

The chain has TRBV5-4 and TRBJ1-2; weak D call: TRBD1 (5 bases). The CDR3 sequence is 15 residues long. Germline V lookup: CDR1 SGHNT, CDR2 YYREEE (reference sequence). The V gene lost 4 bases and the J gene lost 4 bases, with 17 bases spanning the gap. The CDR3 DNA follows: TGTGCCAGCAGCCCTGCCAACAGGAGGGGCTATGGCTACACCTTC. Amino acid sequence: CASSPANRRGYGYTF.

This chain joins TRBV5-4 and TRBJ1-2; no reliable D call. V was trimmed by 4 bases and J by 7 bases, leaving 17 bases between them. This CDR3 comprises 14 residues. Looked up from germline, CDR1 is SGHNT and CDR2 is YYREEE (reference sequence). The CDR3 loop reads CASSPIVDSGGYTF. The DNA of the CDR3 is TGTGCCAGCAGCCCTATCGTGGATTCTGGTGGCTACACCTTC.